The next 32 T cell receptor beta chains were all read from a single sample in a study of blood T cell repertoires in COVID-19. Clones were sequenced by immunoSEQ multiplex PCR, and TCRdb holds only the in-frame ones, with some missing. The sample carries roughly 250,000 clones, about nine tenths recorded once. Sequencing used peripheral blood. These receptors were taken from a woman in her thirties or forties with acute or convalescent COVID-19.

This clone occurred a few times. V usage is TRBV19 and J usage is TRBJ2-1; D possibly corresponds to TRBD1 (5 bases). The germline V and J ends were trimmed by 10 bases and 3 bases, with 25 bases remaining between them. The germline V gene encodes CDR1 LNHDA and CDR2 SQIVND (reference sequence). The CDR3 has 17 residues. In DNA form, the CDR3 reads TGTGCCACCGCAGTAGGGCTCAGGGCAGGTGGCTACAATGAGCAGTTCTTC. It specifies CATAVGLRAGGYNEQFF.

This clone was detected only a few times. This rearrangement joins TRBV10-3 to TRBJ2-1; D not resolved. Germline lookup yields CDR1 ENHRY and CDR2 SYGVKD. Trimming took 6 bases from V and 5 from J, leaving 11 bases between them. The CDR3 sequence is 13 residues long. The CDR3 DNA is TGTGCCATCAGCCTTAAAACTGACAATGAGCAGTTCTTC. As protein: CAISLKTDNEQFF.

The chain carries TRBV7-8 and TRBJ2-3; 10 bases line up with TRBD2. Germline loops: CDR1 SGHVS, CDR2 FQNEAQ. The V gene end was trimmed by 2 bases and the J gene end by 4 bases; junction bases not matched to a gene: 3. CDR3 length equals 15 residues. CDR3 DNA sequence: TGTGCCAGCAGCTTAACTAGCGGGGACGCAGATACGCAGTATTTT. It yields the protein CASSLTSGDADTQYF.

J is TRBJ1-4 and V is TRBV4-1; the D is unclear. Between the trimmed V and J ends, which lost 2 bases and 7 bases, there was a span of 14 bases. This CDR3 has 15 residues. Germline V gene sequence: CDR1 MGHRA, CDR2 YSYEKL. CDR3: CASSQPGKEGEKLFF. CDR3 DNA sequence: TGCGCCAGCAGCCAACCCGGAAAAGAGGGTGAAAAACTGTTTTTT.

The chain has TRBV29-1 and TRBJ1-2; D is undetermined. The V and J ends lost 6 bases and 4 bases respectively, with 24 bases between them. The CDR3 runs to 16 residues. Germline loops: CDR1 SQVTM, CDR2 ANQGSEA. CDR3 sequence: CSVPTRRYTRPYGYTF. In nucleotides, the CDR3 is TGCAGCGTGCCGACCCGCCGGTACACGAGGCCCTATGGCTACACCTTC.

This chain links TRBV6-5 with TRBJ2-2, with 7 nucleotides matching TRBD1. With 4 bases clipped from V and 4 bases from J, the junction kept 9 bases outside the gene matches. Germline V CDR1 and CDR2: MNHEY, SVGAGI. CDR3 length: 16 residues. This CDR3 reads CASSFAPTGLTGELFF. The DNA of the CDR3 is TGTGCCAGCAGTTTTGCCCCGACAGGGCTCACCGGGGAGCTGTTTTTT.

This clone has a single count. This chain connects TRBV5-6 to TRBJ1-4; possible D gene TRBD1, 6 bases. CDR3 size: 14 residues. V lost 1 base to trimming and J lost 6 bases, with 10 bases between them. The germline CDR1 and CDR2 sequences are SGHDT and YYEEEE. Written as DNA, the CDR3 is TGTGCCAGCAGCTTGAGGGGGATGGATGAAAAACTGTTTTTT. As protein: CASSLRGMDEKLFF.

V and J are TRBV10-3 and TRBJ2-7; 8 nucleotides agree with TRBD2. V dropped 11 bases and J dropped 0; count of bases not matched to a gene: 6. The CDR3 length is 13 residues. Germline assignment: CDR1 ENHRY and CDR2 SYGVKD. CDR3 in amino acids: CAAGGGSSYEQYV. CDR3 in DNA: TGTGCCGCCGGGGGGGGTAGCTCCTACGAGCAGTACGTC.

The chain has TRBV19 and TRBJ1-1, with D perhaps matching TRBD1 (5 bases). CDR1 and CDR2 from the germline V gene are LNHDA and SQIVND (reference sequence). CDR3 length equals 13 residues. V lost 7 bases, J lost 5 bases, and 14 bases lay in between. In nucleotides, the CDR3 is TGTGCCAGTAATCACCCGGAGGGGACTGAAGCTTTCTTT. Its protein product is CASNHPEGTEAFF.

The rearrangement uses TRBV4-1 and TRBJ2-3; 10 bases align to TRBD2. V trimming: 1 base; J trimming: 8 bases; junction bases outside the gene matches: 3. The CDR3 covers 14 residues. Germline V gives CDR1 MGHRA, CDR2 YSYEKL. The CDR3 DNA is TGCGCCAGCAGCCAAGTTTGGACTAGCGGTACGCAGTATTTT. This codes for CASSQVWTSGTQYF.

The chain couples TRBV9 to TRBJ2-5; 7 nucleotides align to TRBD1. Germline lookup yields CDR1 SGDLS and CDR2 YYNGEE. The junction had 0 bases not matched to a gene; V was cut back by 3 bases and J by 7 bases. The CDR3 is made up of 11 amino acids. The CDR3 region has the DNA TGTGCCAGCAGCGCAGGGGGGACCCAGTACTTC. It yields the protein CASSAGGTQYF.

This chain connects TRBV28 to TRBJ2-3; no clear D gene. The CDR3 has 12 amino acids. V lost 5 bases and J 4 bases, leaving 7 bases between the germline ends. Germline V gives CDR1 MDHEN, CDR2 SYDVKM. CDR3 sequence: CASSISADTQYF. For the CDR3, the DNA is TGTGCCAGCAGTATATCAGCAGATACGCAGTATTTT. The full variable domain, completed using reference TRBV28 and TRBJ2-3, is DVKVTQSSRYLVKRTGEKVFLECVQDMDHENMFWYRQDPGLGLRLIYFSYDVKMKEKGDIPEGYSVSREKKERFSLILESASTNQTSMYLCASSISADTQYFGPGTRLTVL.

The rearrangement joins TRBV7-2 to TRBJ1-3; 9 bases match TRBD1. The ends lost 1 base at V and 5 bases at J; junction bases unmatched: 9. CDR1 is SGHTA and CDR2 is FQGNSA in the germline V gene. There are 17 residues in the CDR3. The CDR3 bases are TGTGCCAGCAGCTTAGTCGGACAGGGGCCATTTCGAAACACCATATATTTT. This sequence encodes CASSLVGQGPFRNTIYF.

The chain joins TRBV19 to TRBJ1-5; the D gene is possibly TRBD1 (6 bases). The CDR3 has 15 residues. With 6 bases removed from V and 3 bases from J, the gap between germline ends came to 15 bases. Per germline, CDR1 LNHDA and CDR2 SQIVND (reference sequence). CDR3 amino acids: CASRNTGWDNQPQHF. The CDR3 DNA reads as TGTGCCAGTAGGAATACAGGGTGGGACAATCAGCCCCAGCATTTT.

CDR3 protein: CASSPGTEADNSPLHF. The CDR3, as DNA: TGTGCCAGCTCACCAGGGACAGAGGCCGATAATTCACCCCTCCACTTT. The chain recombines TRBV18 with TRBJ1-6, with 7 bases lining up with TRBD1. Germline CDR1 reads KGHSH; CDR2 reads LQKENI. The V gene end was trimmed by 2 bases and the J gene end by 5 bases; junction bases not matched to a gene: 6. The length of the CDR3 is 16 residues.

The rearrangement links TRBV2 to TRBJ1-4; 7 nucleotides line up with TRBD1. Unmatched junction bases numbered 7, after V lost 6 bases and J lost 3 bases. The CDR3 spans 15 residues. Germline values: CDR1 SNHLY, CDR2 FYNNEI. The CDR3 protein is CASRFQGGSNEKLFF. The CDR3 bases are TGTGCCAGCAGATTCCAGGGGGGATCTAATGAAAAACTGTTTTTT.

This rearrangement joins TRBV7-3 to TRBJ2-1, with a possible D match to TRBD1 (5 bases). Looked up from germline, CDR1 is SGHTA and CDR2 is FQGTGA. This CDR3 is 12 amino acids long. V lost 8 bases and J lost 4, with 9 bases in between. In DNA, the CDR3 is TGTGCCAGCGGGCAGGGTTACAATGAGCAGTTCTTC. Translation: CASGQGYNEQFF.

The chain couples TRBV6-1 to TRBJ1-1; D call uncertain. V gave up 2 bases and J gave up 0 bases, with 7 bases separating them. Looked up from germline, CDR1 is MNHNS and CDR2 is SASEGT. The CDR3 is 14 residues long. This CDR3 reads CASSERGVNTEAFF. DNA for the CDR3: TGTGCCAGCAGTGAACGCGGGGTGAACACTGAAGCTTTCTTT.

Here the CDR3 DNA reads TGCGCCAGCAGCTTCGGCAGGGGATATGACACTGAAGCTTTCTTT. Its protein product is CASSFGRGYDTEAFF. V is TRBV5-1 and J is TRBJ1-1, with TRBD1 as a possible D gene (6 bases). Germline CDR1 and CDR2: SGHRS and YFSETQ. The ends were cut back, 2 bases at V and 3 bases at J, with 14 bases in the middle. The CDR3 spans 15 residues.

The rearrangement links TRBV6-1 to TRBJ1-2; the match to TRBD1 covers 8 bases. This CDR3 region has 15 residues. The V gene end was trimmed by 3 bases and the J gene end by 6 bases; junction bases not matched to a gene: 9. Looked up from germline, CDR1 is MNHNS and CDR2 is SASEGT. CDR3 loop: CASSEGTGTSNGYTF. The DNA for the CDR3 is TGTGCCAGCAGTGAGGGGACAGGAACCTCCAATGGCTACACCTTC.

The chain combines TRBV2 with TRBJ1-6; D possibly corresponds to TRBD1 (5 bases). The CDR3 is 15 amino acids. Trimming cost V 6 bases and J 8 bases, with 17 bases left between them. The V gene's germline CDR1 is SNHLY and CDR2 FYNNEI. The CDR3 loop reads CASRYRRAGDSPLHF. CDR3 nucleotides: TGTGCCAGCAGGTACCGCAGGGCCGGTGATTCACCCCTCCACTTT.

CDR3 nucleotides: TGTGCCAGTAATTCGGCCCGGTGGGTGGGGGCCCCCTCCTACAATGAGCAGTTCTTC. This encodes CASNSARWVGAPSYNEQFF. This chain uses TRBV19 with TRBJ2-1; a possible D gene is TRBD1 (6 bases). The CDR3 loop spans 19 amino acids. Trimming shortened V by 7 bases and J by 0 bases, and 25 bases separated the two germline ends. Germline V gene lookup returns CDR1 LNHDA and CDR2 SQIVND (reference sequence).

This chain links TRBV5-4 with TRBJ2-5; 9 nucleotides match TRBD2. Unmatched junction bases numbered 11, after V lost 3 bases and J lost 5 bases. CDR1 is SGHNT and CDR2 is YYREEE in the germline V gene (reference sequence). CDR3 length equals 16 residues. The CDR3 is CASSSSPLAGRETQYF. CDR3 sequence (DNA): TGTGCCAGCAGCTCCTCCCCCCTAGCGGGGCGGGAGACCCAGTACTTC.

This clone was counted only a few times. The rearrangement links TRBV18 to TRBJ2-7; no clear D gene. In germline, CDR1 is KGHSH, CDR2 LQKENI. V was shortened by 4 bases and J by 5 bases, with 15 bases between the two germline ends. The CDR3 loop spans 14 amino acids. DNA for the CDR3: TGTGCCAGCTCACTCTCCTTAAGTAGAGACGAGCAGTACGTC. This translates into CASSLSLSRDEQYV.

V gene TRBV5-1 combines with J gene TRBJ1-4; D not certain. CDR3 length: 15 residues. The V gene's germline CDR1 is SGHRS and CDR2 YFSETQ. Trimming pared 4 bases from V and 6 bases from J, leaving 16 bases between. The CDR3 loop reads CASSRAGSWDEKLFF. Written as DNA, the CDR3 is TGCGCCAGCAGCCGAGCCGGGTCATGGGATGAAAAACTGTTTTTT.

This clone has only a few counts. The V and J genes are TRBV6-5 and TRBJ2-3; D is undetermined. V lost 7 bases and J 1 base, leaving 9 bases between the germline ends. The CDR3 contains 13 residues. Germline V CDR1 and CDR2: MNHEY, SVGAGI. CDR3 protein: CASTASGTDTQYF. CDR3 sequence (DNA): TGTGCCAGCACGGCAAGCGGCACAGATACGCAGTATTTT.

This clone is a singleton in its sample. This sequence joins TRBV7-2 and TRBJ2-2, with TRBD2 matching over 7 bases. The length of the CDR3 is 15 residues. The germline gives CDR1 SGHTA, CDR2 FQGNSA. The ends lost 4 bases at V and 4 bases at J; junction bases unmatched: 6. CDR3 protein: CASSSRLATTGELFF. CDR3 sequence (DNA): TGTGCCAGCAGCTCCAGACTAGCCACCACCGGGGAGCTGTTTTTT.

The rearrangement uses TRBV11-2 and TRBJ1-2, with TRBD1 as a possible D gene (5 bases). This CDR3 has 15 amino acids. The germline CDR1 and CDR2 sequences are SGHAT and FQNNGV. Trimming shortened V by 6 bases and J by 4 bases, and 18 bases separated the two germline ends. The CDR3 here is CASRPPEGGVYGYTF. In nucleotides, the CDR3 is TGTGCCAGCAGACCCCCGGAGGGAGGGGTCTATGGCTACACCTTC.

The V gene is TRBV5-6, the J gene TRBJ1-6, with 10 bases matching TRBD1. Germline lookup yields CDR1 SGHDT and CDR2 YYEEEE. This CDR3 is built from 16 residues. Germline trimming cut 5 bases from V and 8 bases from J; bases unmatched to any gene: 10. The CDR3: CASSPLMGTGDSPLHF. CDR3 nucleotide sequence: TGTGCCAGCAGTCCCCTGATGGGGACAGGGGATTCACCCCTCCACTTT.

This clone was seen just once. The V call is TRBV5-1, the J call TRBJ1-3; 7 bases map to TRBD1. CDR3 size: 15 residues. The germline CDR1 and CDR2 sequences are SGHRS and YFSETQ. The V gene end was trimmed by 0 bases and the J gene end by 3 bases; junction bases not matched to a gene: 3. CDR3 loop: CASSLAGDSGNTIYF. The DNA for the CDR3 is TGCGCCAGCAGCTTGGCCGGGGACAGTGGAAACACCATATATTTT.

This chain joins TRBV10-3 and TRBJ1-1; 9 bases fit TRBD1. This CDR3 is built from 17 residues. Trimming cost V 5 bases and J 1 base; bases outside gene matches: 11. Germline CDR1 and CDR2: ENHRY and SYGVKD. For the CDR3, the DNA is TGTGCCATCAGTCCCGGGACAGGGAGGGGCGGGAACACTGAAGCTTTCTTT. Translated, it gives CAISPGTGRGGNTEAFF.

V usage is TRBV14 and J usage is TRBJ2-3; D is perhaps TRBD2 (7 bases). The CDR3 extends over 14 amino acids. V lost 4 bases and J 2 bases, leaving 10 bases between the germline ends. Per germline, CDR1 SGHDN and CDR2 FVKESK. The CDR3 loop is CASSPGGHTDTQYF. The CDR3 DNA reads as TGTGCCAGCAGCCCCGGGGGGCACACAGATACGCAGTATTTT. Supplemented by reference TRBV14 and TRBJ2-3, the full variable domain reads EAGVTQFPSHSVIEKGQTVTLRCDPISGHDNLYWYRRVMGKEIKFLLHFVKESKQDESGMPNNRFLAERTGGTYSTLKVQPAELEDSGVYFCASSPGGHTDTQYFGPGTRLTVL.